This paragraph reports one T cell receptor beta chain. Trimming pared 5 bases from V and 0 bases from J, leaving 12 bases between. Germline V gives CDR1 DFQATT, CDR2 SNEGSKA (reference sequence). The CDR3 loop spans 14 amino acids. Researchers prepared the TCRbeta library using unique molecular identifiers, the study reports. TCRdb redid the calling of the PCR reads with MiXCR, one entry per CDR3 protein. The data contain 500,000 to 750,000 distinct CDR3 sequences, over 25% of them singletons. This sample was included in a study of T-cell reconstitution after alpha-beta-depleted transplantation in children.

The source was PBMCs, collected before TCRalphabeta/CD19-depleted stem cell transplant. This rearrangement joins TRBV20-1 to TRBJ2-3; the D gene is possibly TRBD2 (5 bases). This receptor was identified in a boy in the first two years of life with Wiskott-Aldrich syndrome, due to receive a stem cell transplant. The CDR3 protein is CSAVGVFSTDTQYF. As DNA, the CDR3 is TGCAGTGCTGTCGGGGTTTTTAGCACAGATACGCAGTATTTT.